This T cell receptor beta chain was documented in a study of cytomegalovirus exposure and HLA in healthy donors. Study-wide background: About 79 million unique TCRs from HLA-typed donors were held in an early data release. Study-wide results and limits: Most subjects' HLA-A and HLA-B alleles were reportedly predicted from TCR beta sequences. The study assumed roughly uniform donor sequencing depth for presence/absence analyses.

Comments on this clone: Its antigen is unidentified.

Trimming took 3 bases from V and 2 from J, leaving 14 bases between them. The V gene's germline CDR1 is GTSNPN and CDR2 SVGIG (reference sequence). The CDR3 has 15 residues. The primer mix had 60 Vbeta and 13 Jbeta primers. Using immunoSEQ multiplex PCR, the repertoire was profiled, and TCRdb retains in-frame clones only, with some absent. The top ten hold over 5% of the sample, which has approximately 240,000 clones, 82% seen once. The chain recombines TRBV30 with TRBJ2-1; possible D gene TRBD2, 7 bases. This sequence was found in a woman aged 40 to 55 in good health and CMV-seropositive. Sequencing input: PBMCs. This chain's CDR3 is CAWRSVGGAYNEQFF. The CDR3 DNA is TGTGCCTGGAGAAGTGTAGGGGGGGCCTACAATGAGCAGTTCTTC.